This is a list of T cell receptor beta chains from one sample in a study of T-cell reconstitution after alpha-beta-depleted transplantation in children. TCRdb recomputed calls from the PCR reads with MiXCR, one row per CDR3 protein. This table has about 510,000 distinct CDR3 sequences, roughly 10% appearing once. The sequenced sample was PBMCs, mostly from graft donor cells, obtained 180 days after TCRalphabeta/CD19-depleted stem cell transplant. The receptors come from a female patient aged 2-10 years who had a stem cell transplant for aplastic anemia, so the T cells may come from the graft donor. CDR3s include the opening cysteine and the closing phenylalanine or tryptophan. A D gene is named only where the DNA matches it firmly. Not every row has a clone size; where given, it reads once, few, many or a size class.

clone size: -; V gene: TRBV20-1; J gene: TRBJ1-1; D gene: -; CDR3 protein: CSARDRSGPRINTEAFF; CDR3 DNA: TGCAGTGCTAGAGATCGGTCCGGGCCCAGGATAAACACTGAAGCTTTCTTT
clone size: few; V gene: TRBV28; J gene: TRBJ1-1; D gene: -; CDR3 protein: CASSFWGLEAFF; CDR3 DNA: TGTGCCAGCAGCTTTTGGGGTCTTGAAGCTTTCTTT
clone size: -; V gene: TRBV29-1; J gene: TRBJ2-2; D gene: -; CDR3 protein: CSALGQADLTGELFF; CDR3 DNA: TGCAGCGCCCTAGGACAAGCGGACCTCACCGGGGAGCTGTTTTTT
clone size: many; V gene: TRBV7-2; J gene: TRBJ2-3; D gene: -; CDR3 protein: CASSLGNTEYTDTQYF; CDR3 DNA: TGTGCCAGCAGCTTAGGAAATACCGAGTACACAGATACGCAGTATTTT
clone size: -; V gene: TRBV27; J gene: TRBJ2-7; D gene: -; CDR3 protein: CASSLALSPRGYEQYF; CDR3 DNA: TGTGCCAGCAGTTTGGCCCTTAGTCCCCGGGGCTACGAGCAGTACTTC
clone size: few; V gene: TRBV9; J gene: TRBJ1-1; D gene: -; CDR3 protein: CASSEDRLGNTEAFF; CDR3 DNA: TGTGCCAGCAGCGAAGACAGGCTAGGGAACACTGAAGCTTTCTTT
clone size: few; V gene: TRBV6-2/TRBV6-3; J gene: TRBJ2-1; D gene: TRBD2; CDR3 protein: CASSYVSGLAGVYNEQFF; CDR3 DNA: TGTGCCAGCAGTTACGTCTCCGGACTAGCGGGAGTATACAATGAGCAGTTCTTC
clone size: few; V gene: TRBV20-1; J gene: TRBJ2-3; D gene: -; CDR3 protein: CSATDLDLSDEYTQYF; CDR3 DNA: TGCAGTGCTACAGACCTGGACCTATCTGATGAATATACGCAGTATTTT
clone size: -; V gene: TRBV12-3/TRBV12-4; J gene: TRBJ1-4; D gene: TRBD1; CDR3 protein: CASSSTGGRNEKLFF; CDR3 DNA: TGTGCCAGCAGTTCTACAGGGGGCCGGAATGAAAAACTGTTTTTT
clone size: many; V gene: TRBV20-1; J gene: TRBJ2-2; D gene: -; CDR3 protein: CSARRGLRNTGELFF; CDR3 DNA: TGCAGTGCTAGAAGGGGACTGCGGAACACCGGGGAGCTGTTTTTT
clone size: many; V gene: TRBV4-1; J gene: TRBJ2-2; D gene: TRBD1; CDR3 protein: CASSHPGTGVLNTGELFF; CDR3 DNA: TGCGCCAGCAGCCATCCCGGGACAGGGGTCTTAAACACCGGGGAGCTGTTTTTT
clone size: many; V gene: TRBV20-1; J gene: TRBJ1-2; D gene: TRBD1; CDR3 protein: CSAWTGGAEGGYTF; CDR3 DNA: TGCAGTGCGTGGACAGGGGGCGCCGAGGGCGGCTACACCTTC
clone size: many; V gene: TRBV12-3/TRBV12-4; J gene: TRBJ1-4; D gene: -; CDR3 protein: CASIRGGDNEKLFF; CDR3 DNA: TGTGCCAGCATCAGAGGAGGCGATAATGAAAAACTGTTTTTT
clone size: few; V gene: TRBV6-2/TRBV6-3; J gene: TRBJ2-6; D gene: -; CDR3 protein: CASTERRDSGANVLTF; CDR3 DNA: TGTGCCAGCACGGAGCGGAGGGACTCTGGGGCCAACGTCCTGACTTTC
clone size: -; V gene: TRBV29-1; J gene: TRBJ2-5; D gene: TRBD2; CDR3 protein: CSVERGVSETQYF; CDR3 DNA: TGCAGCGTTGAACGGGGGGTTAGTGAGACCCAGTACTTC
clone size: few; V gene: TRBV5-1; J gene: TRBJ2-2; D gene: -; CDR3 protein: CASTHPPTTNTGELFF; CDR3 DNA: TGCGCCAGCACCCATCCCCCGACGACGAACACCGGGGAGCTGTTTTTT
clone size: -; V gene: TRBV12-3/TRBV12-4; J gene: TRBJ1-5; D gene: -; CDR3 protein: CASSSERVNSNQPQHF; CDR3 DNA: TGTGCCAGCAGTTCCGAACGAGTTAATAGCAATCAGCCCCAGCATTTT
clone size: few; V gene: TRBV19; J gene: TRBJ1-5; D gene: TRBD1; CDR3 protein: CASSIQGVGHQPQHF; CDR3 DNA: TGTGCCAGTAGTATTCAGGGGGTTGGGCATCAGCCCCAGCATTTT
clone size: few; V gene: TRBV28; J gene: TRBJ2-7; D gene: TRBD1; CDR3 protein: CASSLGTDHYEQYF; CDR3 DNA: TGTGCCAGCAGTTTGGGGACAGACCACTACGAGCAGTACTTC
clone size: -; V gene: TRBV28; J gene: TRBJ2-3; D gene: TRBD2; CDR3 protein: CASSFYASGSSDTQYF; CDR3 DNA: TGTGCCAGCAGTTTTTACGCTAGCGGGAGCTCGGATACGCAGTATTTT
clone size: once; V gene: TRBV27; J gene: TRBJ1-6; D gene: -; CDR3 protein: CASSLSKRLLTAPLHF; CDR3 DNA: TGTGCCAGCAGTTTATCGAAACGGCTGCTGACAGCACCCCTCCACTTT
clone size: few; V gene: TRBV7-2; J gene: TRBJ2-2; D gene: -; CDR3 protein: CASSFSTLNTGELFF; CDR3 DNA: TGTGCCAGCAGCTTTTCCACGCTGAACACCGGGGAGCTGTTTTTT
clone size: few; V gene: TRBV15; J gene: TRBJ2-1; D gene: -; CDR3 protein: CATSMAIRDEQFF; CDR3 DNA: TGTGCCACCAGCATGGCAATACGGGATGAGCAGTTCTTC
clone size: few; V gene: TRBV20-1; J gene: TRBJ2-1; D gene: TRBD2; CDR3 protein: CSASSSGYNEQFF; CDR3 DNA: TGCAGTGCTAGCTCTAGCGGCTACAATGAGCAGTTCTTC
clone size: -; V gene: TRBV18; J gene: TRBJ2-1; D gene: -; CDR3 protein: CASSPPGPLKGSWEQFF; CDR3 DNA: TGTGCCAGCTCACCACCGGGGCCTCTCAAGGGTTCGTGGGAGCAGTTCTTC
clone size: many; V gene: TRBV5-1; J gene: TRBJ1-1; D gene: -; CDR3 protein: CASSGGLMNTEAFF; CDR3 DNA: TGCGCCAGCAGCGGGGGCCTGATGAACACTGAAGCTTTCTTT
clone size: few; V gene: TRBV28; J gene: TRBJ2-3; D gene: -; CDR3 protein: CASRHGDGSTDTQYF; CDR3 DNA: TGTGCCAGCAGACACGGTGACGGGAGTACAGATACGCAGTATTTT
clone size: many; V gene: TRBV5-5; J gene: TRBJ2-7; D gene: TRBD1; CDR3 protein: CASSPDRGGRNEQYF; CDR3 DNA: TGTGCCAGCAGCCCGGACAGGGGTGGTAGAAACGAGCAGTACTTC
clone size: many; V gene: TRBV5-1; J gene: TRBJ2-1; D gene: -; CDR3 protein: CASSLVFRGHEQFF; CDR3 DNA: TGCGCCAGCAGCTTGGTTTTCAGGGGCCATGAGCAGTTCTTC
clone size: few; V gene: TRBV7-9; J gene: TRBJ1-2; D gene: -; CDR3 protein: CASSSPGDGYTF; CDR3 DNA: TGTGCCAGCAGCTCCCCAGGGGATGGCTACACCTTC
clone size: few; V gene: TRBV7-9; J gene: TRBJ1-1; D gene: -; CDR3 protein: CASTSPGQQNTEAFF; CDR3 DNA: TGTGCCAGCACCTCTCCGGGACAACAGAACACTGAAGCTTTCTTT
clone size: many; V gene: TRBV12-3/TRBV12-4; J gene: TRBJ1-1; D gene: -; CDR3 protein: CASRWQAPGTEAFF; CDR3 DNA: TGTGCCAGCAGGTGGCAGGCACCGGGCACTGAAGCTTTCTTT
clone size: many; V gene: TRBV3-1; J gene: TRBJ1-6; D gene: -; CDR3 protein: CASSQVAGRNNSPLHF; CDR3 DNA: TGTGCCAGCAGCCAAGTGGCGGGGAGGAACAATTCACCCCTCCACTTT
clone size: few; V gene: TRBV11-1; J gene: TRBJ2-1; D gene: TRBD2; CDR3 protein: CASRPTGGGEGPYNEQFF; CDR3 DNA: TGTGCCAGCAGACCAACTGGTGGGGGGGAAGGACCATACAATGAGCAGTTCTTC
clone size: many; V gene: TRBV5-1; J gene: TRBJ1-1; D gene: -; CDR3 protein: CASSQQGTNTEAFF; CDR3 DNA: TGCGCCAGCAGTCAACAGGGCACGAACACTGAAGCTTTCTTT
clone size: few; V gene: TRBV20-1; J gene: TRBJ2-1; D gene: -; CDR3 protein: CSAPRTPSSYNEQFF; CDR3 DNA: TGCAGTGCTCCTAGGACGCCGAGCTCCTACAATGAGCAGTTCTTC
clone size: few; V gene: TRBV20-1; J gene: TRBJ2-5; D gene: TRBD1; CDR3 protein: CSAREGQPYQETQYF; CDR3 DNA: TGCAGTGCTAGAGAGGGACAGCCATATCAAGAGACCCAGTACTTC
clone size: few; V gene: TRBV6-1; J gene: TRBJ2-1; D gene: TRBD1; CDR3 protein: CASKTGGPYNEQFF; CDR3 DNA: TGTGCCAGCAAGACAGGGGGCCCCTACAATGAGCAGTTCTTC
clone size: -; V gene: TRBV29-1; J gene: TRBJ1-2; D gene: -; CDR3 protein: CSVEGSFGSDYGYTF; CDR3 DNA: TGCAGCGTTGAAGGCTCTTTTGGGTCGGACTATGGCTACACCTTC
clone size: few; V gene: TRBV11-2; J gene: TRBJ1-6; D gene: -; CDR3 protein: CASSHLGTPYNSPLHF; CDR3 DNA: TGTGCCAGCAGCCACCTGGGGACTCCTTATAATTCACCCCTCCACTTT
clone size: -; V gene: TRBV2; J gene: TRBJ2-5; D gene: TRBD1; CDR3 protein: CASRRDRGSETQYF; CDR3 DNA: TGTGCCAGCAGACGGGACAGGGGATCGGAGACCCAGTACTTC
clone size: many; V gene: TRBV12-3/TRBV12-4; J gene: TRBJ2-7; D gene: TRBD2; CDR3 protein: CASSAGLAYEQYF; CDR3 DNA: TGTGCCAGCAGTGCCGGACTAGCCTACGAGCAGTACTTC